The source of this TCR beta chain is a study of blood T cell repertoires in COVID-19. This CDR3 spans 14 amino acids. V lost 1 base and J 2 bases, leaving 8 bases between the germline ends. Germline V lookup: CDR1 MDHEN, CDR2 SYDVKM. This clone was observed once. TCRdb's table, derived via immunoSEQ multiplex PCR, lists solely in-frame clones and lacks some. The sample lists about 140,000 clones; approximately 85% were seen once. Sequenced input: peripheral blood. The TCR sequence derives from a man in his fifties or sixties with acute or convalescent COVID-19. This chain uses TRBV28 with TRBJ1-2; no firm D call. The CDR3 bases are TGTGCCAGCAGTTTATTCCCGCAGAACTATGGCTACACCTTC. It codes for CASSLFPQNYGYTF.